The next 6 T cell receptor beta chains were all read from a single sample in a study of vaccination effects on CD4 cells after COVID-19. No antigen has been identified for these receptors. Investigators separated out CD4+ T cells once around nine days of culture had passed. Either the mRNA-1273 or the BNT162b2 vaccine was given to participants as two doses. Profiled with immunoSEQ multiplex PCR; TCRdb holds only in-frame clones, not every one. The repertoire includes tens of thousands of clones, just under 75% of them detected once, and 15% sits in the top ten. Here the sequenced sample was CD4+ T cells from PBMCs cultured without peptide, taken after COVID-19 vaccination. These receptors came from a human donor who received a COVID-19 vaccine.

The chain uses TRBV4-1 and TRBJ2-3; D call uncertain. Germline assignment: CDR1 MGHRA and CDR2 YSYEKL. V was pared by 0 bases and J by 2 bases, with 18 bases between. The CDR3 loop spans 18 amino acids. The CDR3 loop reads CASSQDSGPSPTTDTQYF. The CDR3 DNA follows: TGCGCCAGCAGCCAAGATTCGGGCCCTTCTCCAACCACAGATACGCAGTATTTT.

In this sample, this clone turned up a few times. The chain is built from TRBV29-1 and TRBJ1-2, with D uncertain. Germline-derived CDR1 and CDR2 are SQVTM and ANQGSEA. This CDR3 is 11 amino acids long. V was trimmed by 4 bases and J by 6 bases, leaving 9 bases between them. CDR3 protein: CSVVGLDGYTF. The DNA of the CDR3 is TGCAGCGTTGTTGGACTTGATGGCTACACCTTC.

The V gene is TRBV7-9, the J gene TRBJ2-7, with a tentative D call TRBD2 (5 bases). V was trimmed by 4 bases and J by 5 bases, leaving 21 bases between them. Germline assignment: CDR1 SEHNR and CDR2 FQNEAQ (reference sequence). The CDR3 length is 16 residues. The CDR3 loop is CASSSPHTVDLDEQYF. CDR3 in DNA: TGTGCCAGCAGCTCTCCCCACACCGTGGACTTAGACGAGCAGTACTTC.

The chain joins TRBV11-3 to TRBJ1-5; D not certain. Germline CDR1 SGHNT, CDR2 YENEEA. CDR3 length equals 20 residues. V shed 1 base and J shed 0 bases, with 22 bases lying between them. CDR3 sequence (DNA): TGTGCCAGCAGCTTAGTACAGCGACTAGTCCAACCCTATAGCAATCAGCCCCAGCATTTT. This encodes CASSLVQRLVQPYSNQPQHF.

The rearrangement links TRBV5-1 to TRBJ2-7, with TRBD1 identical over 8 bases. The CDR3 spans 15 residues. V gave up 4 bases and J gave up 3 bases; unmatched junction bases: 9. In germline, CDR1 is SGHRS, CDR2 YFSETQ. The CDR3 sequence is CASSTRTGPDYEQYF. CDR3 coding DNA: TGCGCCAGCAGCACCCGGACAGGGCCTGACTACGAGCAGTACTTC.

The rearrangement joins TRBV7-2 to TRBJ1-2, with TRBD1 identical over 7 bases. Trimming cost V 1 base and J 7 bases; bases outside gene matches: 6. The CDR3 is made up of 14 amino acids. Germline-derived CDR1 and CDR2 are SGHTA and FQGNSA. The CDR3 protein is CASSLVLAGGGYTF. CDR3 sequence (DNA): TGTGCCAGCAGCTTAGTTCTGGCAGGGGGTGGCTACACCTTC. Full variable domain (remainder filled in from reference TRBV7-2 and TRBJ1-2): GAGVSQSPSNKVTEKGKDVELRCDPISGHTALYWYRQSLGQGLEFLIYFQGNSAPDKSGLPSDRFSAERTGGSVSTLTIQRTQQEDSAVYLCASSLVLAGGGYTFGSGTRLTVV.